Included here is one T cell receptor beta chain sequence, with context. The sample belongs to a study of blood T cell repertoires in COVID-19. Study-wide context: Both acute and convalescent COVID-19 samples were obtained from the United States, Italy and Spain. PBMCs, B-cell-depleted T cells, or T cells were the source of the cDNA or gDNA that made up the material.

How the authors handled the data: By means of reference gene primer amplification, nucleated cell counts were estimated. Method: immunoSEQ multiplex PCR; TCRdb's copy keeps in-frame clones and lacks some. V, J and clone size reflect that table, while D and trimming were determined from the DNA. This table has roughly 180,000 clones, about 85% appearing once. The sequence derives from a man between 65 and 79 years old with active or convalescent COVID-19. The sequenced sample consisted of peripheral blood.

The CDR3 DNA sequence: TGTGCCAGCAGCTTAGATGTGGGGAGCTATGGCTACACCTTC. It yields the protein CASSLDVGSYGYTF. This rearrangement joins TRBV7-2 to TRBJ1-2; no reliable D call. This CDR3 contains 14 residues. The V and J ends lost 1 base and 4 bases respectively, with 10 bases between them. Per the germline V gene, CDR1 is SGHTA and CDR2 is FQGNSA.